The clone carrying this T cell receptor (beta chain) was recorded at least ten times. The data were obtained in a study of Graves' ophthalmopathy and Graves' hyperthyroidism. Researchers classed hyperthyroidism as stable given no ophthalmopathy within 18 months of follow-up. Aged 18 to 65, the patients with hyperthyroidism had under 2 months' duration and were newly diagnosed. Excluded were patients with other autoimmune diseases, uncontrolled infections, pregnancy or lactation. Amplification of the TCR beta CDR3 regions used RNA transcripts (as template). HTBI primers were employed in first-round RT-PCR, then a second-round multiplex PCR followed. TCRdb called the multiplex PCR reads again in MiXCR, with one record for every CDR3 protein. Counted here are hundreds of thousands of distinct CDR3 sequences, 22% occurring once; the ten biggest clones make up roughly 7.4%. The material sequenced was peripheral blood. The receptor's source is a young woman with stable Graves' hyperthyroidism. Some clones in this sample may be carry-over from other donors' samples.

Here the CDR3 DNA reads TGTGCCAGCAGTTACACGGGGACAGGGCTGACTGAAGCTTTCTTT. Translated, it gives CASSYTGTGLTEAFF. The V gene is TRBV6-5, the J gene TRBJ1-1; TRBD1 aligns across 9 bases. Germline lookup yields CDR1 MNHEY and CDR2 SVGAGI. The CDR3 runs 15 residues. J gave up 5 bases and V 2 bases, and 6 bases lay outside the gene matches.